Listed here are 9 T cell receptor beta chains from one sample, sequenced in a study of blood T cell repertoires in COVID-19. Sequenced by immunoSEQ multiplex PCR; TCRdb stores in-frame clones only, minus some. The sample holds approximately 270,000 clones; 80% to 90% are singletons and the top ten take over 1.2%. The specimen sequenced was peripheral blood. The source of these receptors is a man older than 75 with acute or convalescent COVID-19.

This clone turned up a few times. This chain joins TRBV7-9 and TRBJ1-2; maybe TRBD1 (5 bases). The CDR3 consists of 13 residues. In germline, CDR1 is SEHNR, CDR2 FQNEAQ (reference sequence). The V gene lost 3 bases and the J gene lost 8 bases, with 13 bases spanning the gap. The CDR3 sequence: CASSFGATEGYTF. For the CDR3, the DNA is TGTGCCAGCAGCTTTGGGGCGACGGAAGGCTACACCTTC.

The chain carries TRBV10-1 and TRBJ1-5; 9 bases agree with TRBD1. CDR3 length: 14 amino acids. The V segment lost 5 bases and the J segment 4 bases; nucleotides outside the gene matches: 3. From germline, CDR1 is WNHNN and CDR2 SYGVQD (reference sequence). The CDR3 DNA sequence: TGCGCCAGCAGTTGGACAGGGGCGAATCAGCCCCAGCATTTT. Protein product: CASSWTGANQPQHF.

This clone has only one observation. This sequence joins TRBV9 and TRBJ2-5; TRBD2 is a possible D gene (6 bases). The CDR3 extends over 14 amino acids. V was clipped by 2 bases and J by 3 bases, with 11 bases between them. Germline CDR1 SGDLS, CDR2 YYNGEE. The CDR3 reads CASSVSTREETQYF. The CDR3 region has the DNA TGTGCCAGCAGCGTCTCGACTAGAGAAGAGACCCAGTACTTC.

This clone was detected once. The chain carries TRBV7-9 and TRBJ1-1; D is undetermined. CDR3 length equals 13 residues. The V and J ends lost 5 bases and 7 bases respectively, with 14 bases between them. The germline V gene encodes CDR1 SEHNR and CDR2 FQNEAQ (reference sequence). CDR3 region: CASSPSSLLEAFF. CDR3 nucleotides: TGTGCCAGCAGCCCGAGCTCGCTACTTGAAGCTTTCTTT. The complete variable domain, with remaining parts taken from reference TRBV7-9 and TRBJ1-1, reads DTGVSQNPRHKITKRGQNVTFRCDPISEHNRLYWYRQTLGQGPEFLTYFQNEAQLEKSRLLSDRFSAERPKGSFSTLEIQRTEQGDSAMYLCASSPSSLLEAFFGQGTRLTVV.

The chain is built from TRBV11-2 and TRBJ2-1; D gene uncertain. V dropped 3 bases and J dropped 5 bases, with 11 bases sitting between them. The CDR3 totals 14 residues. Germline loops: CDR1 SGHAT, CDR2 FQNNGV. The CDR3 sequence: CASSFAHLNNEQFF. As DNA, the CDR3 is TGTGCCAGCAGCTTTGCACATCTTAACAATGAGCAGTTCTTC.

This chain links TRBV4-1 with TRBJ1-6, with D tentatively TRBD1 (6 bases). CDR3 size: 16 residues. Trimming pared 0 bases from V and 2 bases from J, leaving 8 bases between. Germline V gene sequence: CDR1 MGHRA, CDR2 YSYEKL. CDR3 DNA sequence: TGCGCCAGCAGCCAAGAAAGGACAGCCTATAATTCACCCCTCCACTTT. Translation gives CASSQERTAYNSPLHF.

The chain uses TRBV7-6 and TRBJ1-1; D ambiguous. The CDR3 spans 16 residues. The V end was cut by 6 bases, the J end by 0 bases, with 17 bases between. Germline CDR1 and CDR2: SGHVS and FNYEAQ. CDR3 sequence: CASRLNSNLMNTEAFF. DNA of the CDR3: TGTGCCAGCAGGCTTAACAGTAACCTCATGAACACTGAAGCTTTCTTT. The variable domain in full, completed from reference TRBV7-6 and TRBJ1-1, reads GAGVSQSPRYKVTKRGQDVALRCDPISGHVSLYWYRQALGQGPEFLTYFNYEAQQDKSGLPNDRFSAERPEGSISTLTIQRTEQRDSAMYRCASRLNSNLMNTEAFFGQGTRLTVV.

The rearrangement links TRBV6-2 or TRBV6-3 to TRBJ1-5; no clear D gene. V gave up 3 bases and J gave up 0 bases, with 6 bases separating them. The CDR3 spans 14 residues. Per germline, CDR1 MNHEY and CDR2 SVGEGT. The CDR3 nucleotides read TGTGCCAGCAGTTATACTTATAGCAATCAGCCCCAGCATTTT. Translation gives CASSYTYSNQPQHF.

CDR3 nucleotides: TGCGCCAGCAGCCCTGGACCCAGGGGTACATGGAACACTGAAGCTTTCTTT. It specifies CASSPGPRGTWNTEAFF. This sequence joins TRBV5-1 and TRBJ1-1, with a weak D call TRBD1 (6 bases). The CDR3 is made up of 17 amino acids. Germline V lookup: CDR1 SGHRS, CDR2 YFSETQ. V was clipped by 4 bases and J by 1 base, with 20 bases between them.